This note documents a single TCR beta chain sequence. The target antigen is unknown. The junction departs from germline at one end; a sequencing error may be responsible. The length of the CDR3 is 13 residues. CDR1 is SGHTA, CDR2 FQGNSA, per germline. From 350 to 500 ng of RNA, a library with molecular barcoded alpha/delta and beta/gamma adaptors was made. TCRdb ran MiXCR on the reads and lists one entry per CDR3 protein. The data hold about 38,000 distinct CDR3 sequences, with 12% to 15% observed a single time. The sample comes from a study of read filtering for tumor transcriptome and immune sequencing. Across the whole study: Revised staging placed eight or nine patients in R-ISS I, 15 to 20 in II, 6 or 7 in III. RNA-seq yielded only roughly 85 to 1,400 TCR reads, IR-seq about 4 to 10.27 million. Overall study findings and caveats: Correlation between methods rose after single-read clonotypes were removed.

What was sequenced was a population of CD138-negative cells sorted from bone marrow. This TCR was recovered from a donor over 35 with multiple myeloma. V and J are TRBV7-2 and TRBJ1-3; D not resolved. CDR3 protein: CASSLGGGNTTYF. The DNA of the CDR3 is TGTGCCAGCAGCCTGGGAGGTGGAAACACCACATATTTT.